This TCR beta chain was sequenced during a study of T cell responses to AZD1222 COVID-19 vaccine. Method: immunoSEQ multiplex PCR; TCRdb's copy keeps in-frame clones and lacks some. The sample yields about 67,000 clones, roughly four fifths seen once. Study results and caveats: Spike-wide coverage was observed for vaccine-associated CD4 TCRs, with dominant responses at 160-218 and 743-854. Among the donors, most were white British and more were female, and clonal diversity was possibly underestimated. Increased Spike-specific TCR breadth and depth were observed after two AZD1222 doses.

CDR1 MNHEY and CDR2 SVGAGI come from the germline V gene. The CDR3 covers 13 residues. The V end was cut by 6 bases, the J end by 3 bases, with 9 bases between. About this clone: Its antigen is undetermined.

Analyses pooled second doses at about 4 or about 12 weeks. The specimen comprised peripheral blood, sampled 28 days after the second AZD1222 dose. The TCR comes from an adult who received the AZD1222 COVID-19 vaccine. The chain joins TRBV6-5 to TRBJ1-5; TRBD1 might be the D (6 bases). CDR3 region: CASSTGFNQPQHF. Written as DNA, the CDR3 is TGTGCCAGCAGCACAGGGTTCAATCAGCCCCAGCATTTT.